This passage covers 18 T cell receptor beta chains from one sample sequenced in a study of T cell responses to AZD1222 COVID-19 vaccine. The table came from immunoSEQ multiplex PCR; TCRdb's copy has only in-frame clones and leaves some out. The data show more than 80,000 clones, with roughly 86% seen just once and under 6.5% held by the top ten. The material sequenced was peripheral blood, taken on day 0 of AZD1222 vaccination. These receptors were taken from an adult in good health.

As regards this clone: The same CDR3 also results from other DNA sequences found in this sample. V usage is TRBV9 and J usage is TRBJ2-7, with D perhaps assigned TRBD1 or TRBD2 (5 bases each). This CDR3 is 14 amino acids long. The V gene's germline CDR1 is SGDLS and CDR2 YYNGEE. The ends were cut back, 0 bases at V and 0 bases at J, with 7 bases in the middle. CDR3: CASSVGGSSYEQYF. Here the CDR3 DNA reads TGTGCCAGCAGCGTAGGGGGGAGCTCCTACGAGCAGTACTTC.

The rearrangement uses TRBV6-2 or TRBV6-3 and TRBJ2-7; TRBD2 aligns across 8 bases. Germline V gene data show CDR1 as MNHEY and CDR2 as SVGEGT. The CDR3 is made up of 14 amino acids. The trim removed 2 bases at V and 6 bases at J, leaving 6 bases unmatched. The CDR3 region is CASSYSGSIGEQYF. In nucleotides, the CDR3 is TGTGCCAGCAGTTACAGCGGGAGTATCGGCGAGCAGTACTTC.

There are a few counts of this clone. The V and J genes are TRBV9 and TRBJ1-1; D is perhaps TRBD1 (5 bases). The length of the CDR3 is 15 residues. Germline CDR1 SGDLS, CDR2 YYNGEE. Trimming shortened V by 4 bases and J by 3 bases, and 16 bases separated the two germline ends. Here the CDR3 reads CASSRGTLGDTEAFF. The DNA for the CDR3 is TGTGCCAGCAGCCGCGGGACCCTCGGGGACACTGAAGCTTTCTTT.

This clone was seen only once. V is TRBV7-9 and J is TRBJ2-7; 8 positions match TRBD1. The germline gives CDR1 SEHNR, CDR2 FQNEAQ (reference sequence). CDR3 length: 15 residues. The ends lost 5 bases at V and 0 bases at J; junction bases unmatched: 6. The CDR3 region is CASSLTGDSSYEQYF. The DNA of the CDR3 is TGTGCCAGCAGCCTGACAGGGGACAGCTCCTACGAGCAGTACTTC. The variable domain in full, completed from reference TRBV7-9 and TRBJ2-7, reads DTGVSQNPRHKITKRGQNVTFRCDPISEHNRLYWYRQTLGQGPEFLTYFQNEAQLEKSRLLSDRFSAERPKGSFSTLEIQRTEQGDSAMYLCASSLTGDSSYEQYFGPGTRLTVT.

CDR3 in DNA: TGTGCCAGCAGCCCTGGGGAAAATCAGCCCCAGCATTTT. Its translation: CASSPGENQPQHF. V and J are TRBV3-1 (or the pseudogene TRBV3-2) and TRBJ1-5, with D unclear. Looked up from germline, CDR1 is LGHDT and CDR2 is YNNKEL (reference sequence). CDR3 size: 13 residues. V shed 4 bases and J shed 4 bases, with 8 bases lying between them.

A remark on this clone: Germline is not matched at one junction end, which may reflect a read error. The chain links TRBV28 to TRBJ2-1, with D perhaps matching TRBD1 (6 bases). Germline V CDR1 and CDR2: MDHEN, SYDVKM. CDR3 length: 11 amino acids. Here the CDR3 reads CASSSRGVRIF. The CDR3 region has the DNA TGTGCCAGCAGTTCCAGGGGAGTGAGGATCTTC.

This chain joins TRBV10-2 and TRBJ1-1; D gene unclear. There are 16 residues in the CDR3. V lost 3 bases and J lost 2, with 16 bases in between. CDR1 is WSHSY, CDR2 SAAADI, per germline. Here the CDR3 reads CASSDRGSSSNTEAFF. CDR3 sequence (DNA): TGCGCCAGCAGTGATCGGGGTTCAAGCTCCAACACTGAAGCTTTCTTT.

The chain is built from TRBV15 and TRBJ1-1, with D unclear. The germline V gene encodes CDR1 LNHNV and CDR2 YYDKDF (reference sequence). The CDR3 sequence is 14 residues long. Deletions cut 0 bases from V and 6 bases from J, with 11 bases between. The CDR3 DNA reads TGTGCCACCAGCAGAGACCACACAGACGCTGAAGCTTTCTTT. Translated: CATSRDHTDAEAFF.

The chain combines TRBV24-1 with TRBJ1-5; D not resolved. The CDR3 covers 13 residues. Trimming removed 9 bases from V and 0 bases from J, with 8 bases in between. CDR1 KGHDR and CDR2 SFDVKD come from the germline V gene. The CDR3 region is CATQHYSNQPQHF. In DNA, the CDR3 is TGTGCCACCCAACACTATAGCAATCAGCCCCAGCATTTT.

The CDR3 sequence: CASSFIAGGSGELFF. DNA of the CDR3: TGTGCCAGTAGTTTTATAGCGGGAGGGTCCGGGGAGCTGTTTTTT. This chain joins TRBV19 and TRBJ2-2; 11 nucleotides align to TRBD2. V trimming: 5 bases; J trimming: 6 bases; junction bases outside the gene matches: 5. CDR1 is LNHDA, CDR2 SQIVND, per germline (reference sequence). The length of the CDR3 is 15 residues.

The chain couples TRBV7-3 to TRBJ1-5, with D hard to call. The CDR3 loop spans 16 amino acids. V was trimmed by 6 bases and J by 3 bases, leaving 18 bases between them. Looked up from germline, CDR1 is SGHTA and CDR2 is FQGTGA. CDR3 nucleotide sequence: TGTGCCAGCAGGCTCACCCGGGGAGCTGACAATCAGCCCCAGCATTTT. This translates into CASRLTRGADNQPQHF.

The chain recombines TRBV27 with TRBJ2-2, with 7 positions matching TRBD1. Germline V gene lookup returns CDR1 MNHEY and CDR2 SMNVEV (reference sequence). CDR3 length: 18 residues. The V segment lost 0 bases and the J segment 3 bases; nucleotides outside the gene matches: 10. CDR3 region: CASSLSYPTGAYTGELFF. CDR3 bases: TGTGCCAGCAGTTTATCTTACCCTACAGGGGCATACACCGGGGAGCTGTTTTTT.

This clone occurred a few times. V gene TRBV28 combines with J gene TRBJ2-1; possibly TRBD2 for D (6 bases). The CDR3 extends over 15 amino acids. With 3 bases removed from V and 3 bases from J, the gap between germline ends came to 12 bases. Germline lookup yields CDR1 MDHEN and CDR2 SYDVKM. CDR3 nucleotide sequence: TGTGCCAGCAGTTTGAACGGCGGGATCTACAATGAGCAGTTCTTC. It yields the protein CASSLNGGIYNEQFF.

This CDR3 reads CASSSTDSTEKLFF. The CDR3 bases are TGTGCCAGCAGTTCCACCGACAGTACTGAAAAACTGTTTTTT. The chain couples TRBV28 to TRBJ1-4; possibly TRBD1 for D (5 bases). The CDR3 is made up of 14 amino acids. Germline V gene data show CDR1 as MDHEN and CDR2 as SYDVKM. Trimming removed 4 bases from V and 7 bases from J, with 13 bases in between.

The chain employs TRBV27 and TRBJ2-5, with TRBD1 matching over 10 bases. This CDR3 has 14 amino acids. The J segment lost 3 bases and the V segment lost 5 bases, leaving 3 bases of the junction unmatched. Germline V gene lookup returns CDR1 MNHEY and CDR2 SMNVEV (reference sequence). CDR3: CASSPDRGKETQYF. The DNA for the CDR3 is TGTGCCAGCAGTCCGGACAGGGGGAAAGAGACCCAGTACTTC.

The genes are TRBV24-1 and TRBJ1-3; the match to TRBD1 covers 10 bases. CDR3 length equals 17 residues. Per the germline V gene, CDR1 is KGHDR and CDR2 is SFDVKD. V was pared by 0 bases and J by 0 bases, with 1 base of the junction left unmatched. Here the CDR3 reads CATSDLRDRGSGNTIYF. For the CDR3, the DNA is TGTGCCACCAGTGATTTGAGGGACAGGGGCTCTGGAAACACCATATATTTT.

The V gene is TRBV5-1, the J gene TRBJ2-1; no reliable D call. V was pared by 3 bases and J by 0 bases, with 10 bases between. The germline CDR1 and CDR2 sequences are SGHRS and YFSETQ. The CDR3 spans 15 residues. CDR3 protein: CASSSDPSSYNEQFF. In nucleotides, the CDR3 is TGCGCCAGCAGCTCGGACCCGAGCTCCTACAATGAGCAGTTCTTC.

The genes are TRBV10-3 and TRBJ2-3; D may correspond to TRBD1 or TRBD2 (6 bases each). Germline CDR1 is ENHRY and CDR2 is SYGVKD. Trimming took 3 bases from V and 1 from J, leaving 11 bases between them. The CDR3 runs 15 residues. DNA for the CDR3: TGTGCCATCAGTGATTGGGGGGCTGGCACAGATACGCAGTATTTT. Protein product: CAISDWGAGTDTQYF.